This T cell receptor (beta chain) was identified in a study of shared clonotypes between healthy human individuals (dated by TCRdb to 2018 to 2020). A note on the overall study: A couple of women and three men aged 18 to 49 years were included in the cohort. Per donor, three plates each were used for CD4 naive and CD4 memory, two for CD8 naive, and one for CD8 memory. The study deeply sequenced blood TCR repertoires of 5 or 6 healthy adults to estimate repertoire size and the extent of clonotype sharing between individuals. To increase sequencing depth and limit assay-specific biases, different laboratories used diverse techniques to prepare libraries and sequence TCR repertoires. Leukapheresis yielded between about 0.85 and 10 billion PBMCs per donor.

Using the deep immunoSEQ assay, TCR CDR3 regions were amplified from genomic DNA by multiplex PCR. Extracted genomic DNA from each cell subset was spread evenly across all wells of several immunoSEQ 96-well plates, with each plate serving as a replicate. For sorted subsets, about 200 ng genomic DNA, equal to 25,000 to 35,000 T cell genomes, was loaded into each replicate PCR. Purified libraries were quantified with a Qubit 3.0 fluorometer, sized on a Bioanalyzer 2100, and re-quantified with the KAPA Library Quantification kit. A separate single-read 150-cycle Illumina NextSeq 550 flow cell was used to sequence each immunoSEQ 96-well plate. The authors' pipeline ran thus. Because the immunoSEQ output included only junctional sequences and no quality scores, the filtering could not be the same as the filtering used for full-length reads. Sequences were annotated with PyIR, a Python wrapper for IgBLAST v1.9, and V/J genes and CDR3 were assigned using IMGT germline references. Reads were filtered out if the reads had weak V/J assignments (E-value above 1e-6), no CDR3, stop codons, out-of-frame junctions, or ambiguous translated residues. V3J clonotypes were defined as sequences sharing the same inferred V gene, J gene, and CDR3 amino acid sequence. Percentage overlap between repertoires was calculated by dividing the number of shared unique clonotypes by the size of the smaller repertoire. Three approaches were used to assess repertoire richness: RTK rarefaction, the Chao1 estimator, and Recon v2.1 estimates of unobserved clonotypes. Generation probabilities were computed with OLGA for all TCRbeta clonotypes obtained by the gDNA method from several donors. Here the immuneACCESS table is served through TCRdb, limited to in-frame sequences with V and J called. Missing clones are a known gap in these copies; in checked studies unresolved V genes cover under half, and the rest lacks a known reason. The V and J calls and clone size are taken from that table; D and trimming were inferred from the DNA. A total of some 2,000,000 clones appear in this sample, 95% of them only once. The leading ten clones occupy roughly 0.13% of the sample.

A remark on this clone: Its antigen specificity is not known. No much larger clone is present one base from it, and per-base qualities are unavailable.

Healthy HIV-negative adults with no recently reported acute infections or vaccinations were included as donors. Every donor was a Caucasian adult residing in Nashville, Tennessee, USA. CD4+ T cells were enriched through magnetic negative selection, after which naive cells were positively selected on CD45RA and the remaining negative fraction served as the memory subset. Blood was obtained by leukapheresis, after which PBMCs were separated by Ficoll-Histopaque density gradient centrifugation and cryopreserved in liquid nitrogen vapor phase. Analytical flow cytometry was used to check the purity and quantity of every magnetically sorted T cell population. Each sorted fraction had its genomic DNA isolated and then quantified by UV absorbance on a Nanodrop 2000c. Summary of the overall study and its limitations: Based on pairwise subsampling, the degree of clonotype sharing among donors was expected to be affected by sequencing depth. Clonotypes shared by all four sorted-subset donors showed higher generation probabilities than non-shared clonotypes. The small number of donors limited the genetic and exposure-history diversity represented. Incomplete sequencing was indicated by rarefaction of sorted-subset datasets, despite the large sequencing depth. Naive subsets generally had larger estimated clonotype richness than memory subsets did. Sharing across several donors was observed for approximately 5% of naive CD4, over 3% of naive CD8, 2.3% of memory CD4, and about 0.39% of memory CD8 clonotypes. Only blood was sampled, and tissue TCR repertoires likely differ from those in blood.

The CDR3, from cysteine to phenylalanine, totals 17 residues. Only the CDR3 portion is preserved as DNA: 51 bases, with reading frame beginning at the first base. Trimmed from V: 0 bases; trimmed from J: 4 bases; junction bases lacking a gene match: 12. CDR1 is given as SGHNT and CDR2 as YYREEE, both from the germline V gene (reference sequence). The chain links TRBV5-4 with TRBJ2-5, with TRBD2 identical over 7 junction bases. What was sequenced was naive CD4+ T cells sorted from blood. Per the publication, the cell subset or site label means: CD45RA+ positively selected. The receptor was isolated from a man aged 18 to 29 in good health. The bases read TGTGCCAGCAGCTTGGGAAGAATGGGCGGGAGTAGAGAGACCCAGTACTTC. Translated, this is CASSLGRMGGSRETQYF.